This TCR beta chain was observed in a study of shared clonotypes between healthy human individuals. Study-wide context: Per-donor plates numbered three CD4 naive, three CD4 memory, two CD8 naive and one CD8 memory.

Profiled with immunoSEQ multiplex PCR; TCRdb holds only in-frame clones, not every one. Here the sample spans approximately 980,000 clones, 70% to 85% being singletons. Ten or more counts support this clone. This clonotype was obtained from a man between 18 and 35 years old in good health. Sequencing was performed on memory CD4+ T cells sorted from blood. The sample's subset: CD45RA-negative fraction.

The CDR3 protein is CASSLGQGTEAFF. The CDR3 DNA reads TGTGCCAGCAGCTTAGGACAGGGGACTGAAGCTTTCTTT. This chain links TRBV7-9 with TRBJ1-1; 8 bases are shared with TRBD1. Trimming at V came to 1 base and at J to 5 bases, leaving 0 bases not matched to a gene. The length of the CDR3 is 13 residues. Germline V gene sequence: CDR1 SEHNR, CDR2 FQNEAQ (reference sequence). Together with reference TRBV7-9 and TRBJ1-1, the CDR3 gives the full variable domain: DTGVSQNPRHKITKRGQNVTFRCDPISEHNRLYWYRQTLGQGPEFLTYFQNEAQLEKSRLLSDRFSAERPKGSFSTLEIQRTEQGDSAMYLCASSLGQGTEAFFGQGTRLTVV.